This T cell receptor (beta chain) was observed in a study of T cell repertoires in cytomegalovirus infection. About the research overall: Indicated by public TCR beta signatures were CMV infection and matching HLA type. Overall study results and limits: Identification of carriers of CMV plus the relevant HLA was performed using cumulative public TCR beta family frequency.

V shed 6 bases, J shed 2 bases, and the junction held 7 bases outside the gene matches. Germline V gene lookup returns CDR1 KGHSH and CDR2 LQKENI. The CDR3 has 16 residues. TCRdb used MiXCR to reprocess the reads, holding one entry per CDR3 protein. The sample lists some 500,000 distinct CDR3 sequences, around a third occurring once. Regarding this clonotype: The antigen remains unidentified.

The rearrangement links TRBV18 to TRBJ2-1, with TRBD1 matching 10 bases. The specimen comprised cultured PBMCs, sampled from culture after CMV antigen stimulation. The sequence was collected from a human donor in good health (CMV status not recorded). Some clones in this sample may be carry-over from other donors' samples. The CDR3 DNA is TGTGCCAGCTCCCCGACAGGGGGCGGGCCCTACAATGAGCAGTTCTTC. The encoded protein is CASSPTGGGPYNEQFF.